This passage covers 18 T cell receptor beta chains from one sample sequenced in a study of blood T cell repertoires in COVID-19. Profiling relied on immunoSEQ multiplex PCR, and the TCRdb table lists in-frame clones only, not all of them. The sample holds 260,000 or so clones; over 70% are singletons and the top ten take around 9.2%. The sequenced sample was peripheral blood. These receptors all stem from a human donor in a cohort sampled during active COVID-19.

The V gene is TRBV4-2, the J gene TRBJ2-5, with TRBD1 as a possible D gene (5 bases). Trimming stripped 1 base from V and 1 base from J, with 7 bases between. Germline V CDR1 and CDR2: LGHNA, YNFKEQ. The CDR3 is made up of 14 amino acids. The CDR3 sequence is CASSQGGPQETQYF. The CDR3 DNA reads TGTGCCAGCAGCCAAGGGGGCCCCCAAGAGACCCAGTACTTC.

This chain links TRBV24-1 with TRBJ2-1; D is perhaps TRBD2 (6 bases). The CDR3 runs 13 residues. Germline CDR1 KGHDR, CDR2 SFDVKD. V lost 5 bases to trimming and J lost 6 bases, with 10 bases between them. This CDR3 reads CATSVAEGNEQFF. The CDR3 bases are TGTGCCACCAGTGTAGCGGAAGGCAATGAGCAGTTCTTC.

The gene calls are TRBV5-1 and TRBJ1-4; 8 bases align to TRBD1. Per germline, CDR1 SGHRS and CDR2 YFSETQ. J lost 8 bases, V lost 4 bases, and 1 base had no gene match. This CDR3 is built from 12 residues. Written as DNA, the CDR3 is TGCGCCAGCAGCAGGGACAGGGAAAAACTGTTTTTT. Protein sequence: CASSRDREKLFF.

This chain's CDR3 is CASSQRQGAGGYTF. Written as DNA, the CDR3 is TGTGCCAGCAGCCAACGACAGGGGGCAGGCGGCTACACCTTC. This sequence joins TRBV3-1 (or the pseudogene TRBV3-2) and TRBJ1-2, with 10 bases matching TRBD1. This CDR3 has 14 residues. Trimming at V came to 2 bases and at J to 8 bases, leaving 5 bases not matched to a gene. Germline V lookup: CDR1 LGHDT, CDR2 YNNKEL (reference sequence).

CDR3 sequence reads: CASKTVTTNEKLFF. CDR3 sequence (DNA): TGTGCCAGTAAGACAGTTACAACTAATGAAAAACTGTTTTTT. This rearrangement joins TRBV28 to TRBJ1-4, with a possible D match to TRBD1 (5 bases). The germline V and J ends were trimmed by 9 bases and 0 bases, with 11 bases remaining between them. The CDR3 totals 14 residues. Germline V CDR1 and CDR2: MDHEN, SYDVKM.

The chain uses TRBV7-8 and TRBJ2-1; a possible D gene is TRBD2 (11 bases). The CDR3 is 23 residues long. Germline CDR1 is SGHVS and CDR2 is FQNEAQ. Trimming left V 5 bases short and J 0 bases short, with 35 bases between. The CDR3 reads CASSPRDRGRLAGGRGSYNEQFF. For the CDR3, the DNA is TGTGCCAGCAGCCCGCGGGACAGGGGAAGGCTAGCGGGAGGCCGCGGCTCCTACAATGAGCAGTTCTTC.

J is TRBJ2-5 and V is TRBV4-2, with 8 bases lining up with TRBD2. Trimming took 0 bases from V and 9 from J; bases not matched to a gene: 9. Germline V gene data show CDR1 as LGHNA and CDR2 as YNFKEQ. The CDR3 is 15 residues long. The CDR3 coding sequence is TGTGCCAGCAGCCAAGATCTAGCGGGCTCTCCGGCCCAGTACTTC. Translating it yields CASSQDLAGSPAQYF.

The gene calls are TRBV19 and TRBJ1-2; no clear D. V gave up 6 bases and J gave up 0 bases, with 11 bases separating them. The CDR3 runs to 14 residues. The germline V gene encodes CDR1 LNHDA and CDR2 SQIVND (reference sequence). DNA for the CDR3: TGTGCCAGTAGCCGGTTCCCAACTAACTATGGCTACACCTTC. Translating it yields CASSRFPTNYGYTF.

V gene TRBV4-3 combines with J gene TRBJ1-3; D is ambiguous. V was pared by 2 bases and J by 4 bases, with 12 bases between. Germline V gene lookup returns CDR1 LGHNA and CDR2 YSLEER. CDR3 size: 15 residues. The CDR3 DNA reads TGCGCCAGCAGCCAACAGCGGGCACCAGGAAACACCATATATTTT. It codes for CASSQQRAPGNTIYF.

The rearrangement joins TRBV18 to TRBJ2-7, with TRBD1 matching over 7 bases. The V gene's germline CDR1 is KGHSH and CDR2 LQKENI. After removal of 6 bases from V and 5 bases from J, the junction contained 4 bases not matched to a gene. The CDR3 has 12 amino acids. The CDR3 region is CASSPTGNEQYF. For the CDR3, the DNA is TGTGCCAGCTCTCCGACAGGGAACGAGCAGTACTTC.

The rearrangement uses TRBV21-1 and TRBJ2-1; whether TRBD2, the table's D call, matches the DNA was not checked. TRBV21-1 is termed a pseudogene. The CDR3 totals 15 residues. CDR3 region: CASSKVRRPLNEQFF. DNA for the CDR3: TGTGCCAGCAGCAAAGTTAGGAGACCACTCAATGAGCAGTTCTTC.

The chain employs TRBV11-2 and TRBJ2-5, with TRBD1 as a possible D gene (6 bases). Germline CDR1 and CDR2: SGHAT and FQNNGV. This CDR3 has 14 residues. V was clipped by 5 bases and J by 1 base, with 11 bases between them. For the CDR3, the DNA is TGTGCCAGCAGCCCAACAGGGATCCAAGAGACCCAGTACTTC. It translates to CASSPTGIQETQYF.

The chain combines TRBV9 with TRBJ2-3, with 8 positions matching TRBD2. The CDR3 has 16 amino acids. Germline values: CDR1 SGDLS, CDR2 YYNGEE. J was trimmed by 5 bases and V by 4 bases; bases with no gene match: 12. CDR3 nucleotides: TGTGCCAGCAGCACCTCGTGGGTAGCGGGGCAAGATACGCAGTATTTT. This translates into CASSTSWVAGQDTQYF. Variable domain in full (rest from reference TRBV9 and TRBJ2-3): DSGVTQTPKHLITATGQRVTLRCSPRSGDLSVYWYQQSLDQGLQFLIQYYNGEERAKGNILERFSAQQFPDLHSELNLSSLELGDSALYFCASSTSWVAGQDTQYFGPGTRLTVL.

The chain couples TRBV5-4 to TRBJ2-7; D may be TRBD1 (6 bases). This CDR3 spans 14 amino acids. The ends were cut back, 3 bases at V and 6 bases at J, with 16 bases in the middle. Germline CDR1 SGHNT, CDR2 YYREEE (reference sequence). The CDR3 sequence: CASSSHRDLFEQYF. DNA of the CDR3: TGTGCCAGCAGCTCCCACAGGGATTTGTTCGAGCAGTACTTC.

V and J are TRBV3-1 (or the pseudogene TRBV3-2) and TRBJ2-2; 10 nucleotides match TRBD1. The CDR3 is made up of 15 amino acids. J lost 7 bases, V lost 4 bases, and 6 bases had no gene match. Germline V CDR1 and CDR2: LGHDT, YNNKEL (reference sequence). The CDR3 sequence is CASSRDRGFGGELFF. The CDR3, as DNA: TGTGCCAGCAGCCGGGACAGGGGTTTTGGCGGGGAGCTGTTTTTT.

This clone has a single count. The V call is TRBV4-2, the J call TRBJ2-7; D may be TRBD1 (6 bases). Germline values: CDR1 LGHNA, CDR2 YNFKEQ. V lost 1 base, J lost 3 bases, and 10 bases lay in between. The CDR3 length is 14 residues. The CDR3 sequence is CASSQVSQGYEQYF. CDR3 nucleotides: TGTGCCAGCAGCCAAGTATCACAGGGCTACGAGCAGTACTTC.

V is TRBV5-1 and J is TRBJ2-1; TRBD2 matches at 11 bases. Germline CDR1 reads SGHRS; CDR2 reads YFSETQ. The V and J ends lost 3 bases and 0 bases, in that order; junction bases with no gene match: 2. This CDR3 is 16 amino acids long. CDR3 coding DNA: TGCGCCAGCAGCTCCACTAGCGGGAGCTCCTACAATGAGCAGTTCTTC. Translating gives CASSSTSGSSYNEQFF.

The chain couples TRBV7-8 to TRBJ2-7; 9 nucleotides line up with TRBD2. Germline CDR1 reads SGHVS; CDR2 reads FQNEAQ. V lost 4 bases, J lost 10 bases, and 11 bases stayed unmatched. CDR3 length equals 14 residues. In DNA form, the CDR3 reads TGTGCCAGCAGCTCTGGGACTAGCCTTAAGCGACAGTACTTC. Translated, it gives CASSSGTSLKRQYF.